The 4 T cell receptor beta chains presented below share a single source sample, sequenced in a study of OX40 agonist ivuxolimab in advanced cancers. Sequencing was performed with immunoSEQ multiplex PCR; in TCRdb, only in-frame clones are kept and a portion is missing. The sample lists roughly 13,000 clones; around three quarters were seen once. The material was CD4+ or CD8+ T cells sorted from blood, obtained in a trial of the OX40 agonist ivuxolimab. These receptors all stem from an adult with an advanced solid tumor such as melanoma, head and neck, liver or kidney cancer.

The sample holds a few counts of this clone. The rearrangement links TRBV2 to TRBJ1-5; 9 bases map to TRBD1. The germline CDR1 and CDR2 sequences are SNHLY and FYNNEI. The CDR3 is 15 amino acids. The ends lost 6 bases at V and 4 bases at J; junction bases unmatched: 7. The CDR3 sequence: CASSPGTGSNQPQHF. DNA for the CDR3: TGTGCCAGCAGCCCCGGGACAGGGTCTAATCAGCCCCAGCATTTT.

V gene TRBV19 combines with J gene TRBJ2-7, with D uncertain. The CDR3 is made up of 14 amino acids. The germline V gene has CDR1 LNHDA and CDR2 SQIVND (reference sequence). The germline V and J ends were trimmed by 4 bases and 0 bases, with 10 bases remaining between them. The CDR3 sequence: CASSKAGSSYEQYF. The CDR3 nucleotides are TGTGCCAGTAGTAAGGCAGGATCCTCCTACGAGCAGTACTTC.

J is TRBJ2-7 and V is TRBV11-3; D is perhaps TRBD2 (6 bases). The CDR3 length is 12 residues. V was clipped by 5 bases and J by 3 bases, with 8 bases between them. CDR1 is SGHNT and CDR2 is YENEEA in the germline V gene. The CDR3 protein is CASSPTSYEQYF. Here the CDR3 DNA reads TGTGCCAGCAGCCCGACTAGCTACGAGCAGTACTTC.

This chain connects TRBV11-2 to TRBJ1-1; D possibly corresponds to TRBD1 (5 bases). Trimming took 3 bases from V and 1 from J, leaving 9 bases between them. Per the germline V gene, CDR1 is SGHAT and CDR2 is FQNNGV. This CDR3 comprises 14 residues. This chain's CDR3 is CASSFGGWNTEAFF. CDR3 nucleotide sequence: TGTGCCAGCAGCTTCGGGGGATGGAACACTGAAGCTTTCTTT.